This record covers a single T cell receptor beta chain. Its antigen is not known. TCRdb keeps only in-frame clones here, not all; method: immunoSEQ multiplex PCR. This sample has more than 9,500 clones, with roughly 83% found just once. This specimen belongs to a study of graft-versus-host responses after intestinal transplantation. About the study: In this cohort, recipients had multivisceral, liver-intestinal, or isolated intestinal transplants. Every one of the recipients received anti-thymocyte globulin induction and afterwards took tacrolimus and steroids for around 3 years.

Study-wide results and caveats: Detection of GvH clones occurred in recipient marrow, and some had their first appearance in ileum or blood.

The junction had 8 bases not matched to a gene; V was cut back by 5 bases and J by 4 bases. Germline CDR1 and CDR2: SGHDT and YYEEEE. The CDR3 contains 14 residues. The sequence was collected from a human patient who received an intestinal transplant, so some T cells may come from the graft donor. Material: PBMCs, obtained roughly 290 days after intestinal transplant. V is TRBV5-6 and J is TRBJ2-7, with TRBD1 matching over 8 bases. The CDR3 sequence is CASSPGGRGYEQYF. In nucleotides, the CDR3 is TGTGCCAGCAGTCCAGGGGGCAGAGGATACGAGCAGTACTTC.